The next 27 T cell receptor beta chains were all read from a single sample in a study of OX40 agonist ivuxolimab in advanced cancers. TCRdb's copy holds only in-frame clones and misses some; the assay was immunoSEQ multiplex PCR. The sample lists under 90,000 clones, 90% to 95% seen once, with about 0.34% in the top ten. The specimen comprised CD4+ or CD8+ T cells sorted from blood, sampled in a trial of the OX40 agonist ivuxolimab. The source is an adult with an advanced solid tumor such as melanoma, head and neck, liver or kidney cancer.

The rearrangement joins TRBV4-1 to TRBJ2-3, with 11 bases that match TRBD2. V trimming: 10 bases; J trimming: 4 bases; junction bases outside the gene matches: 7. The CDR3 is 14 residues long. Germline CDR1 MGHRA, CDR2 YSYEKL. DNA of the CDR3: TGCGCCAAGATAGCGGGAGGGCCACCAGATACGCAGTATTTT. It encodes CAKIAGGPPDTQYF.

The V call is TRBV7-2, the J call TRBJ2-5; 14 bases align to TRBD2. Per the germline V gene, CDR1 is SGHTA and CDR2 is FQGNSA. There are 17 residues in the CDR3. V was pared by 1 base and J by 1 base, with 2 bases of the junction left unmatched. CDR3 nucleotides: TGTGCCAGCAGCTTAGGGACTAGCGGGGGGAGCCAAGAGACCCAGTACTTC. Its protein product is CASSLGTSGGSQETQYF. Full variable domain (outside the CDR3, taken from reference TRBV7-2 and TRBJ2-5): GAGVSQSPSNKVTEKGKDVELRCDPISGHTALYWYRQSLGQGLEFLIYFQGNSAPDKSGLPSDRFSAERTGGSVSTLTIQRTQQEDSAVYLCASSLGTSGGSQETQYFGPGTRLLVL.

The gene calls are TRBV5-5 and TRBJ1-1; D is uncertain. This CDR3 spans 12 amino acids. V was trimmed by 4 bases and J by 1 base, leaving 5 bases between them. Germline CDR1 and CDR2: SGHKS and YYEKEE (reference sequence). This chain's CDR3 is CASSLKNTEAFF. The CDR3 nucleotides read TGTGCCAGCAGCCTAAAGAACACTGAAGCTTTCTTT.

This clone was found once. The rearrangement links TRBV12-5 to TRBJ2-1; TRBD2 matches 13 bases. With V trimmed by 1 base and J by 2 bases, 5 bases remained unmatched. This CDR3 has 18 amino acids. Germline CDR1 is LGHNT and CDR2 is FRNRAP. CDR3 protein: CASGLGLAGGGTYNEQFF. Written as DNA, the CDR3 is TGTGCTAGTGGTTTGGGACTAGCGGGAGGAGGGACCTACAATGAGCAGTTCTTC.

This chain joins TRBV5-1 and TRBJ2-3, with 13 bases that match TRBD2. CDR1 and CDR2 (germline): SGHRS, YFSETQ. V was clipped by 4 bases and J by 1 base; unmatched bases: 6. The length of the CDR3 is 17 residues. This CDR3 reads CASSILAGGLGTDTQYF. CDR3 nucleotide sequence: TGCGCCAGCAGCATACTAGCGGGGGGGCTCGGCACAGATACGCAGTATTTT. Complete variable domain (other parts from reference TRBV5-1 and TRBJ2-3): KAGVTQTPRYLIKTRGQQVTLSCSPISGHRSVSWYQQTPGQGLQFLFEYFSETQRNKGNFPGRFSGRQFSNSRSEMNVSTLELGDSALYLCASSILAGGLGTDTQYFGPGTRLTVL.

V usage is TRBV28 and J usage is TRBJ2-2; 7 nucleotides agree with TRBD2. V shed 1 base and J 0 bases; nucleotides not matched to a gene: 2. The germline V gene has CDR1 MDHEN and CDR2 SYDVKM. The length of the CDR3 is 16 residues. The CDR3 DNA sequence: TGTGCCAGCAGTTTATTGGCGGGGGCGAACACCGGGGAGCTGTTTTTT. Its protein product is CASSLLAGANTGELFF.

This clone was seen only once. J is TRBJ2-2 and V is TRBV11-2; TRBD1 matches at 7 bases. The germline CDR1 and CDR2 sequences are SGHAT and FQNNGV. J lost 6 bases, V lost 5 bases, and 9 bases had no gene match. The CDR3 covers 15 residues. CDR3 loop: CASSPYRGWAGELFF. CDR3 sequence (DNA): TGTGCCAGCAGCCCATACAGGGGTTGGGCCGGGGAGCTGTTTTTT.

V is TRBV18 and J is TRBJ2-1, with 10 bases matching TRBD2. Looked up from germline, CDR1 is KGHSH and CDR2 is LQKENI. Unmatched junction bases numbered 9, after V lost 0 bases and J lost 7 bases. The CDR3 totals 17 residues. CDR3 protein: CASSPPGLAGERNEQFF. In DNA form, the CDR3 reads TGTGCCAGCTCACCACCGGGGCTAGCGGGAGAACGGAATGAGCAGTTCTTC. Full variable domain (outside the CDR3, taken from reference TRBV18 and TRBJ2-1): NAGVMQNPRHLVRRRGQEARLRCSPMKGHSHVYWYRQLPEEGLKFMVYLQKENIIDESGMPKERFSAEFPKEGPSILRIQQVVRGDSAAYFCASSPPGLAGERNEQFFGPGTRLTVL.

The J gene is TRBJ1-4, the V gene TRBV5-1; D ambiguous. The CDR3 sequence is 14 residues long. Germline V CDR1 and CDR2: SGHRS, YFSETQ. Trimming cost V 1 base and J 8 bases, with 12 bases left between them. The CDR3 nucleotides read TGCGCCAGCAGCTTGACCCCAGGTAACGAAAAACTGTTTTTT. It encodes CASSLTPGNEKLFF.

The chain is built from TRBV6-5 and TRBJ1-2, with 7 bases that match TRBD1. The CDR3 loop spans 12 amino acids. The junction had 2 bases not matched to a gene; V was cut back by 4 bases and J by 6 bases. Germline V gene lookup returns CDR1 MNHEY and CDR2 SVGAGI. CDR3 sequence reads: CASSSTGNGYTF. The CDR3 bases are TGTGCCAGCAGTTCGACAGGGAATGGCTACACCTTC.

J is TRBJ1-5 and V is TRBV7-2; 7 bases map to TRBD1. Germline CDR1 is SGHTA and CDR2 is FQGNSA. Trimming took 0 bases from V and 0 from J; bases not matched to a gene: 5. The CDR3 has 17 amino acids. DNA for the CDR3: TGTGCCAGCAGCTTAGCCGGGACAGCTAATAGCAATCAGCCCCAGCATTTT. This gives the protein CASSLAGTANSNQPQHF.

Turning to this clone: Other DNA sequences from this sample encode an identical CDR3 as well. This chain connects TRBV7-2 to TRBJ2-7, with TRBD1 as a possible D gene (5 bases). The CDR3 sequence is 12 residues long. Trimming shortened V by 4 bases and J by 4 bases, and 8 bases separated the two germline ends. Germline V gives CDR1 SGHTA, CDR2 FQGNSA. The CDR3 DNA reads as TGTGCCAGCAGCTCGCAGGGTTACGAGCAGTACTTC. Amino acids: CASSSQGYEQYF.

This rearrangement joins TRBV7-9 to TRBJ2-7; D is unclear. CDR3 length: 14 amino acids. V was pared by 5 bases and J by 2 bases, with 13 bases between. The germline gives CDR1 SEHNR, CDR2 FQNEAQ (reference sequence). CDR3 protein: CASSPSLAAYEQYF. DNA of the CDR3: TGTGCCAGCAGCCCGAGCTTGGCAGCCTACGAGCAGTACTTC.

V usage is TRBV6-5 and J usage is TRBJ2-7; 7 positions agree with TRBD1. Unmatched junction bases numbered 8, after V lost 5 bases and J lost 1 base. The CDR3 totals 15 residues. Looked up from germline, CDR1 is MNHEY and CDR2 is SVGAGI. The CDR3 loop is CASSVHRDRSYEQYF. The DNA of the CDR3 is TGTGCCAGCAGTGTTCACCGGGACAGATCCTACGAGCAGTACTTC.

As DNA, the CDR3 is TGTGCCAGCAGCGTAGGACAGGTTTTGTTGGTGAGCACTGAAGCTTTCTTT. Amino acids: CASSVGQVLLVSTEAFF. This rearrangement joins TRBV9 to TRBJ1-1; TRBD1 is a possible D gene (6 bases). Germline CDR1 reads SGDLS; CDR2 reads YYNGEE. This CDR3 has 17 residues. Trimming stripped 0 bases from V and 4 bases from J, with 19 bases between.

The chain links TRBV7-9 to TRBJ1-1; 7 bases fit TRBD1. Germline V gene data show CDR1 as SEHNR and CDR2 as FQNEAQ (reference sequence). The CDR3 loop spans 15 amino acids. J lost 7 bases, V lost 4 bases, and 12 bases had no gene match. The CDR3: CASSSQGGTRVEAFF. CDR3 DNA sequence: TGTGCCAGCAGCTCTCAGGGGGGCACACGCGTTGAAGCTTTCTTT.

The chain employs TRBV7-9 and TRBJ1-4; D unclear. Germline V CDR1 and CDR2: SEHNR, FQNEAQ (reference sequence). This CDR3 spans 14 amino acids. The V and J ends lost 4 bases and 3 bases respectively, with 9 bases between them. In DNA form, the CDR3 reads TGTGCCAGCAGCTACAAAGAGGCTAATGAAAAACTGTTTTTT. Protein: CASSYKEANEKLFF.

CDR3 DNA: TGCGCCAGCAGCTCTCGTGGGGATAACGAGCAGTACTTC. Amino acids: CASSSRGDNEQYF. The gene calls are TRBV5-1 and TRBJ2-7; D gene uncertain. This CDR3 contains 13 residues. Per the germline V gene, CDR1 is SGHRS and CDR2 is YFSETQ. V dropped 3 bases and J dropped 5 bases, with 12 bases sitting between them.

The chain employs TRBV5-4 and TRBJ2-5; TRBD2 matches at 8 bases. V trimming: 3 bases; J trimming: 5 bases; junction bases outside the gene matches: 9. Looked up from germline, CDR1 is SGHNT and CDR2 is YYREEE (reference sequence). CDR3 length: 15 amino acids. CDR3 residues: CASSSMSGGAETQYF. The DNA for the CDR3 is TGTGCCAGCAGCTCCATGAGCGGGGGTGCGGAGACCCAGTACTTC.

Worth noting for this clone: Compared with germline, one end of the junction differs, possibly owing to a read error. The V call is TRBV19, the J call TRBJ2-2, with D uncertain. CDR3 length equals 13 residues. CDR1 is LNHDA and CDR2 is SQIVND in the germline V gene (reference sequence). The DNA for the CDR3 is TGTGCCAGTAGGATAGGCAACACCGGGGAGCTGTTTTTT. Translating gives CASRIGNTGELFF. The full variable domain, completed using reference TRBV19 and TRBJ2-2, is DGGITQSPKYLFRKEGQNVTLSCEQNLNHDAMYWYRQDPGQGLRLIYYSQIVNDFQKGDIAEGYSVSREKKESFPLTVTSAQKNPTAFYLCASRIGNTGELFFGEGSRLTVL.

The V and J genes are TRBV7-6 and TRBJ2-1, with D tentatively TRBD1 (5 bases). This CDR3 has 16 residues. Trimming left V 5 bases short and J 4 bases short, with 18 bases between. Germline loops: CDR1 SGHVS, CDR2 FNYEAQ. The CDR3, as DNA: TGTGCCAGCAGCCGATTAGGGGCCGCTGGGTACAATGAGCAGTTCTTC. Translated: CASSRLGAAGYNEQFF.

J is TRBJ2-7 and V is TRBV18; D unclear. V gave up 4 bases and J gave up 6 bases, with 16 bases separating them. The V gene's germline CDR1 is KGHSH and CDR2 LQKENI. The CDR3 sequence is 14 residues long. The CDR3 loop is CASSHSKRAGEQYF. In DNA, the CDR3 is TGTGCCAGCTCACATTCTAAAAGGGCCGGCGAGCAGTACTTC. Full variable domain (outside the CDR3, taken from reference TRBV18 and TRBJ2-7): NAGVMQNPRHLVRRRGQEARLRCSPMKGHSHVYWYRQLPEEGLKFMVYLQKENIIDESGMPKERFSAEFPKEGPSILRIQQVVRGDSAAYFCASSHSKRAGEQYFGPGTRLTVT.

The chain is built from TRBV7-2 and TRBJ1-2; the match to TRBD1 covers 9 bases. The germline V gene encodes CDR1 SGHTA and CDR2 FQGNSA. The CDR3 runs to 15 residues. V lost 5 bases and J lost 2; bases outside the gene matches: 6. CDR3 nucleotide sequence: TGTGCCAGCAGCCCCGCCGGACAGGGGAACTATGGCTACACCTTC. Translation: CASSPAGQGNYGYTF.

V is TRBV7-2 and J is TRBJ2-7; the match to TRBD1 covers 8 bases. The CDR3 length is 13 residues. With 7 bases clipped from V and 3 bases from J, the junction kept 5 bases outside the gene matches. Germline CDR1 and CDR2: SGHTA and FQGNSA. CDR3 loop: CASTQGVDYEQYF. The CDR3 DNA sequence: TGTGCCAGCACACAGGGGGTAGACTACGAGCAGTACTTC.

This rearrangement joins TRBV7-2 to TRBJ1-5, with 8 bases aligning to TRBD1. V was pared by 6 bases and J by 7 bases, with 11 bases of the junction left unmatched. Germline assignment: CDR1 SGHTA and CDR2 FQGNSA. The CDR3 runs 15 residues. The CDR3 nucleotides read TGTGCCAGCAGTTCATATCAGGGGACAGGCCAGCCCCAGCATTTT. Its translation: CASSSYQGTGQPQHF.

The rearrangement joins TRBV9 to TRBJ2-3, with 8 bases that match TRBD1. CDR3 length: 14 amino acids. CDR1 SGDLS and CDR2 YYNGEE come from the germline V gene. V gave up 3 bases and J gave up 4 bases; unmatched junction bases: 4. The CDR3 is CASSAGQGADTQYF. The CDR3 nucleotides read TGTGCCAGCAGCGCCGGACAGGGCGCAGATACGCAGTATTTT.

This chain links TRBV4-3 with TRBJ2-2, with TRBD2 matching 7 bases. Trimming cost V 4 bases and J 7 bases; bases outside gene matches: 6. The length of the CDR3 is 14 residues. CDR1 is LGHNA, CDR2 YSLEER, per germline. For the CDR3, the DNA is TGCGCCAGCAGCCCCTGGGGGGGTAACGGGGAGCTGTTTTTT. It specifies CASSPWGGNGELFF.